This T cell receptor beta chain came from a study of blood T cell repertoires in COVID-19. For the study at large: The analysed material was cDNA or gDNA that came from T cells, B-cell-depleted T cells, or PBMCs.

The assay was immunoSEQ multiplex PCR, and TCRdb's table has in-frame clones only and misses some. The sample consists of some 70,000 clones, around 86% of them appearing once. A single count supports this clone. The germline CDR1 and CDR2 sequences are SGHDT and YYEEEE. The CDR3 consists of 13 residues. Trimming shortened V by 6 bases and J by 1 base, and 10 bases separated the two germline ends. This chain uses TRBV5-6 with TRBJ1-2; possibly TRBD1 for D (5 bases). Sequenced sample: peripheral blood. This sequence originates from a man aged 45 to 65 with active COVID-19. CDR3 loop: CASNEQVNYGYTF. The CDR3 DNA follows: TGTGCCAGCAACGAACAGGTTAACTATGGCTACACCTTC.